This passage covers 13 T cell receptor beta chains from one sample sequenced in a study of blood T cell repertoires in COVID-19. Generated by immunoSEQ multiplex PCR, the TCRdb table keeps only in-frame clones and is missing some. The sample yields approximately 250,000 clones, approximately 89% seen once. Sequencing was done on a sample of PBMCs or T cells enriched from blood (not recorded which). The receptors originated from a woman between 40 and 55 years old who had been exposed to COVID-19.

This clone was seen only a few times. CDR3 in amino acids: CAIRGQIGYTF. CDR3 DNA sequence: TGTGCCATCAGGGGACAGATTGGCTACACCTTC. The chain has TRBV10-3 and TRBJ1-2; 7 positions agree with TRBD1. V trimming: 6 bases; J trimming: 7 bases; junction bases outside the gene matches: 2. CDR1 and CDR2 (germline): ENHRY, SYGVKD. This CDR3 is 11 amino acids long.

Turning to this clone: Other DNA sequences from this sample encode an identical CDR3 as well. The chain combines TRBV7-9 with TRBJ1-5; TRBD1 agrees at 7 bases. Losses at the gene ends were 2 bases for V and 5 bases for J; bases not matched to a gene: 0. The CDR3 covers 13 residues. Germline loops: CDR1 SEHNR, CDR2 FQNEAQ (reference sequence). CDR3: CASSLQGDQPQHF. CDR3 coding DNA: TGTGCCAGCAGCTTACAGGGGGATCAGCCCCAGCATTTT.

For the CDR3, the DNA is TGTGCCAGCAGCGAGGGGGATGAGCAGTTCTTC. It codes for CASSEGDEQFF. V is TRBV9 and J is TRBJ2-1; possibly TRBD1 for D (6 bases). V lost 3 bases, J lost 8 bases, and 6 bases lay in between. Germline CDR1 reads SGDLS; CDR2 reads YYNGEE. This CDR3 has 11 amino acids.

As DNA, the CDR3 is TGTGCCACCAGTGATTCCAGGGCGAGGCAGCCCCAGCATTTT. As protein: CATSDSRARQPQHF. The chain is built from TRBV24-1 and TRBJ1-5; D might be TRBD1 (5 bases). Germline V lookup: CDR1 KGHDR, CDR2 SFDVKD. Trimming took 2 bases from V and 7 from J, leaving 11 bases between them. The CDR3 sequence is 14 residues long.

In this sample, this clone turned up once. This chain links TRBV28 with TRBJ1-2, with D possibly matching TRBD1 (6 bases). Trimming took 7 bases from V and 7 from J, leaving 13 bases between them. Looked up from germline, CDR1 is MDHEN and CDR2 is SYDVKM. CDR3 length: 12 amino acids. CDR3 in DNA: TGTGCCAGCAAGGTTAGGGGGAGTGGCTACACCTTC. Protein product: CASKVRGSGYTF.

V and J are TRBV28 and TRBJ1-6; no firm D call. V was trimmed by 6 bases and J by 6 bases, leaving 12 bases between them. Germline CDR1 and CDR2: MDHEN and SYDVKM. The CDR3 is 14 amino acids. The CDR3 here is CASSPGVSNSPLHF. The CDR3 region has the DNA TGTGCCAGCAGCCCCGGGGTCTCTAATTCACCCCTCCACTTT.

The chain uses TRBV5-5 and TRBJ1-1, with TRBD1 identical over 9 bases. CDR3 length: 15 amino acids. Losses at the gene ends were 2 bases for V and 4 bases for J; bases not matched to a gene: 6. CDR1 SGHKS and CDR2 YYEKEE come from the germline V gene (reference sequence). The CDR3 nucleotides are TGTGCCAGCAGCTTAACTCTGGACAGGGGCACTGAAGCTTTCTTT. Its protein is CASSLTLDRGTEAFF.

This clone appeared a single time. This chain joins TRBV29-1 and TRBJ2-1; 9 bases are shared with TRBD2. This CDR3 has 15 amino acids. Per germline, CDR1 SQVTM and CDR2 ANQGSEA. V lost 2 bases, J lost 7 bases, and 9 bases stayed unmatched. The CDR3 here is CSVERPSGAFNEQFF. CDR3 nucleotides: TGCAGCGTTGAAAGGCCTAGCGGGGCTTTTAATGAGCAGTTCTTC.

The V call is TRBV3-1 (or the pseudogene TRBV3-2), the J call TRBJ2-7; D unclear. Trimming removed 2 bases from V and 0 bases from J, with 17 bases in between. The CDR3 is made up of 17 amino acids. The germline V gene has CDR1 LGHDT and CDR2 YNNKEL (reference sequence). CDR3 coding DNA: TGTGCCAGCAGCCAAAATCATCCACAGACCTTCTCCTACGAGCAGTACTTC. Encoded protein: CASSQNHPQTFSYEQYF.

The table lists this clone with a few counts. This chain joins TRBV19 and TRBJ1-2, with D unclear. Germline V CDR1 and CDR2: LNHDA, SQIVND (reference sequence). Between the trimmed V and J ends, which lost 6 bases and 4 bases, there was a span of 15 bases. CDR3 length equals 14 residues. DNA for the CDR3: TGTGCCAGTAGCCCGGGTTCAGTTGGCTATGGCTACACCTTC. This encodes CASSPGSVGYGYTF.

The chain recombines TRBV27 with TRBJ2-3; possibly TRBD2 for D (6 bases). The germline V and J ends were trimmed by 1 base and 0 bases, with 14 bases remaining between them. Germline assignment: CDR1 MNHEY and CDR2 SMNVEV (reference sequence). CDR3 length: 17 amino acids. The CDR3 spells CASSLYALAFSTDTQYF. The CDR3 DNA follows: TGTGCCAGCAGTTTATACGCGCTAGCGTTTAGCACAGATACGCAGTATTTT.

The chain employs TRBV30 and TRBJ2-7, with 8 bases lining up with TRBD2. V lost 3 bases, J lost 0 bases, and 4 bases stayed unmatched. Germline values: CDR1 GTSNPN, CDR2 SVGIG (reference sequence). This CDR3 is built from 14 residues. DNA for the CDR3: TGTGCCTGGAGGCAGAGCGGGAGCTCCTACGAGCAGTACGTC. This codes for CAWRQSGSSYEQYV.

The CDR3: CASSELGTGALYTF. The CDR3 DNA reads as TGTGCCAGCAGTGAATTGGGGACAGGGGCCCTATACACCTTC. V gene TRBV25-1 combines with J gene TRBJ1-2, with 10 bases fitting TRBD1. Germline values: CDR1 MGHDK, CDR2 SYGVNS. Losses at the gene ends were 1 base for V and 11 bases for J; bases not matched to a gene: 7. There are 14 residues in the CDR3.